The T cell receptor beta chain described here comes from a study of a mutant IDH1 vaccine in newly diagnosed glioma. Study in general: Antecedent treatment encompassed radiotherapy, temozolomide, or their combination; the majority received both. Overall study results and limits: With respect to changes in top peripheral T cell clonotypes, pseudoprogression seemed unrelated. Immune responses arising from the vaccine appeared in about 94% of patients.

Concerning this clone itself: Its cognate antigen is unknown.

This CDR3 has 15 residues. With 2 bases removed from V and 1 base from J, the gap between germline ends came to 9 bases. Germline-derived CDR1 and CDR2 are SGHTA and FQGNSA. Time point: week 5, during vaccination. Each dose of the vaccine consisted of 300 ug of mutant IDH1 20-mer peptide, with topical imiquimod. The data were produced by immunoSEQ multiplex PCR, yet TCRdb's version contains in-frame clones alone and is incomplete. The data contain 39,000 or so clones, about 80% of them singletons. The rearrangement uses TRBV7-2 and TRBJ1-5; tentatively, D is TRBD1 (5 bases). Sequencing used PBMCs, obtained from a glioma patient whose treatment included an IDH1 peptide vaccine. The receptor's source is a man aged 40-50 years with glioma. The CDR3 DNA is TGTGCCAGCAGCTTATACCAGGGAAGCAATCAGCCCCAGCATTTT. As protein: CASSLYQGSNQPQHF.